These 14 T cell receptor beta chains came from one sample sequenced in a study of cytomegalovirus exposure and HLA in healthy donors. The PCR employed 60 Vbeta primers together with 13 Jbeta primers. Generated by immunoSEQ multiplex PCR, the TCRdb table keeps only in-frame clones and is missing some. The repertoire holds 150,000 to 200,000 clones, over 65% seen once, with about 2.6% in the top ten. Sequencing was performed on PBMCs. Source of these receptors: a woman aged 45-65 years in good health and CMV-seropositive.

The CDR3 is CAIRPQAGIDTQYF. CDR3 in DNA: TGTGCCATCAGGCCCCAGGCGGGGATAGATACGCAGTATTTT. The V and J genes are TRBV10-3 and TRBJ2-3; the D gene is possibly TRBD2 (6 bases). Germline V gives CDR1 ENHRY, CDR2 SYGVKD. Trimming stripped 6 bases from V and 5 bases from J, with 15 bases between. The CDR3 is made up of 14 amino acids.

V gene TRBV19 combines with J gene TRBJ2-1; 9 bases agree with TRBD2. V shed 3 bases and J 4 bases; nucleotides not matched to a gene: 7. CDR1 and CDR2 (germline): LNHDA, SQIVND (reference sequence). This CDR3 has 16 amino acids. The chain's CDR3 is CASSIAASGVYNEQFF. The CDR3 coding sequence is TGTGCCAGTAGTATCGCGGCTAGCGGGGTTTACAATGAGCAGTTCTTC.

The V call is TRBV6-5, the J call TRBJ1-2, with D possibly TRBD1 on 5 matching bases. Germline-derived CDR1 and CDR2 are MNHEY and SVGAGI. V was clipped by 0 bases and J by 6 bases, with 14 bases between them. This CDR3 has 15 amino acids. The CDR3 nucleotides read TGTGCCAGCAGTTACTCGCTGGCAGGGCCAGATGGCTACACCTTC. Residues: CASSYSLAGPDGYTF.

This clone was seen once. CDR3 sequence (DNA): TGTGCCAGCAGCCCCGTAGCCCCCCAAGAGACCCAGTACTTC. Its translation: CASSPVAPQETQYF. The chain uses TRBV7-2 and TRBJ2-5, with unresolved D. Germline V gene data show CDR1 as SGHTA and CDR2 as FQGNSA. V gave up 5 bases and J gave up 1 base, with 11 bases separating them. CDR3 length: 14 residues.

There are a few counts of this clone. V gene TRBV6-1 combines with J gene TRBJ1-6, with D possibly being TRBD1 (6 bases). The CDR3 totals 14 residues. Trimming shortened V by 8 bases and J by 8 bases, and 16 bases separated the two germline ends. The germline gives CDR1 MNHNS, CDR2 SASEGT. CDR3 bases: TGTGCCAGCGATAACAGGGCCTGGGATTCACCCCTCCACTTT. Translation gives CASDNRAWDSPLHF.

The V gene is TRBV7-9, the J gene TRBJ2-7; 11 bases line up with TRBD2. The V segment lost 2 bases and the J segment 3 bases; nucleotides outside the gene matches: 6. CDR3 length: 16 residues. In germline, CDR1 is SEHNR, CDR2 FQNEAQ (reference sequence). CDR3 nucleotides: TGTGCCAGCAGCTTACTAGCGGGGGGAGTCAACTACGAGCAGTACTTC. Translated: CASSLLAGGVNYEQYF.

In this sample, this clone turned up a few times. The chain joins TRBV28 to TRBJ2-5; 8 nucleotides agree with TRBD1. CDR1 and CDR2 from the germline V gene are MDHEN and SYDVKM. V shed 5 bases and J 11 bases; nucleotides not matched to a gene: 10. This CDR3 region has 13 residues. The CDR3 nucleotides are TGTGCCAGCAGTGCGGGACAGGTACCATATCAGTACTTC. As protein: CASSAGQVPYQYF. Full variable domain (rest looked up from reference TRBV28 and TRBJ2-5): DVKVTQSSRYLVKRTGEKVFLECVQDMDHENMFWYRQDPGLGLRLIYFSYDVKMKEKGDIPEGYSVSREKKERFSLILESASTNQTSMYLCASSAGQVPYQYFGPGTRLLVL.

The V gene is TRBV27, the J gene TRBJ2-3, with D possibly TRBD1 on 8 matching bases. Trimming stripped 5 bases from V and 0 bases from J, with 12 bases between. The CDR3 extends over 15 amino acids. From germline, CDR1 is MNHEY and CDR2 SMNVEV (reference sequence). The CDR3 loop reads CASSHRGGSTDTQYF. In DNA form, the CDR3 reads TGTGCCAGCAGTCACAGGGGGGGTAGCACAGATACGCAGTATTTT.

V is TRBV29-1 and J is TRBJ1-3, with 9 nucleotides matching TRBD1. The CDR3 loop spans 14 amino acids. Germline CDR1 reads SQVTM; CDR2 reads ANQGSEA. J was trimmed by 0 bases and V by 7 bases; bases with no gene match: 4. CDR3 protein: CSAMGQGSGNTIYF. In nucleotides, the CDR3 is TGCAGCGCTATGGGACAGGGCTCTGGAAACACCATATATTTT.

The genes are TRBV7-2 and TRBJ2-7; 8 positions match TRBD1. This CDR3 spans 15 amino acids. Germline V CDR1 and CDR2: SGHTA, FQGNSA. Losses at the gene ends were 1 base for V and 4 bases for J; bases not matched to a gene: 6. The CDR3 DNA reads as TGTGCCAGCAGCTTAGACGGGCAGGGGGCATACGAGCAGTACTTC. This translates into CASSLDGQGAYEQYF. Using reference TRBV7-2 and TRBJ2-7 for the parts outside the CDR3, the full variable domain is GAGVSQSPSNKVTEKGKDVELRCDPISGHTALYWYRQSLGQGLEFLIYFQGNSAPDKSGLPSDRFSAERTGGSVSTLTIQRTQQEDSAVYLCASSLDGQGAYEQYFGPGTRLTVT.

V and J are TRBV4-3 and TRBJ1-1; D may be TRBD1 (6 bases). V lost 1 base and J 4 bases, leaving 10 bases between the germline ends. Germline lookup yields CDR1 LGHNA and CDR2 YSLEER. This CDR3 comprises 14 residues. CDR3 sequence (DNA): TGCGCCAGCAGCCAAGTCGGCAGGGGCACTGAAGCTTTCTTT. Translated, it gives CASSQVGRGTEAFF.

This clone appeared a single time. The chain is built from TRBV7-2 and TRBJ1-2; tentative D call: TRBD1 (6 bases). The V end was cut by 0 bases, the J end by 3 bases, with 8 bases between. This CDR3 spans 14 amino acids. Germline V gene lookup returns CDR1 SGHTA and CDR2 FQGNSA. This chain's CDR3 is CASSLARTDYGYTF. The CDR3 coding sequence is TGTGCCAGCAGCTTAGCCCGGACAGACTATGGCTACACCTTC.

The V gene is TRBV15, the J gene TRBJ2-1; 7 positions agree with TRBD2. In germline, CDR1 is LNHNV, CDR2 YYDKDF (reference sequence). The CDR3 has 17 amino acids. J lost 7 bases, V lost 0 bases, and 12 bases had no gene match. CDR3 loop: CATSRDMGGSRLNEQFF. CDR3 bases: TGTGCCACCAGCAGAGATATGGGGGGGAGTCGGTTGAATGAGCAGTTCTTC.

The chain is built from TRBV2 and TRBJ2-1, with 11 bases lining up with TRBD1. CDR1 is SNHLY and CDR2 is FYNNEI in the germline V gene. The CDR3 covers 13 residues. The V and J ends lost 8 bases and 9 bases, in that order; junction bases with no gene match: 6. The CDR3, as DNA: TGTGCCAGCCCTGGACAGGGGGCCGGTGAGCAGTTCTTC. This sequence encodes CASPGQGAGEQFF.